Reported below is one TCR beta chain. CDR1 and CDR2 (germline): SGHNT, YYREEE (reference sequence). The CDR3 runs 17 residues. The trim removed 3 bases at V and 3 bases at J, leaving 12 bases unmatched. This record comes from a study of technical replicates of blood from a few donors. TCRdb's copy holds only in-frame clones and misses some; the assay was immunoSEQ multiplex PCR. The sample records about 12,000 clones, roughly 93% being singletons. This TCR was sampled from a human donor in good health. The sample consisted of PBMCs. The rearrangement uses TRBV5-4 and TRBJ2-1; 7 bases match TRBD2. The CDR3 DNA is TGTGCCAGCAGCTCTACAAATTTGCTAGCGGTCTACAATGAGCAGTTCTTC. Translated: CASSSTNLLAVYNEQFF.